This T cell receptor beta chain stems from a study of T cell changes during pregnancy in multiple sclerosis. The data were produced by immunoSEQ multiplex PCR, yet TCRdb's version contains in-frame clones alone and is incomplete. Among over 50,000 clones, approximately 86% were seen once, and the ten largest hold less than 2%. Trimming took off 5 bases at V and 6 bases at J, with 19 bases between the two ends. CDR3 length: 15 residues. The germline V gene has CDR1 LNHDA and CDR2 SQIVND (reference sequence). The receptor was isolated from a female donor with multiple sclerosis, enrolled in a pregnancy study. This specimen consisted of peripheral blood, obtained in the first trimester of pregnancy. The chain links TRBV19 to TRBJ1-2, with no clear D. The CDR3 DNA follows: TGTGCCAGTAGTCATCAAGCAATGTTCATGAATGGCTACACCTTC. Its translation is CASSHQAMFMNGYTF.